The 7 T cell receptor beta chains listed next were all sequenced from one sample in a study of naive and memory T cell subsets. Both TRBC1 and TRBC2 were covered by a beta constant-region primer of two equimolar oligonucleotides. TCRdb re-derived calls from the UMI-ligation and nested PCR reads in MiXCR, one entry per CDR3 protein. The sample has 130,000 to 150,000 distinct CDR3 sequences, more than 15% seen once. The specimen sequenced was naive CD4+ T cells from blood. Source of these receptors: a human donor in good health.

This clonotype was counted a few times. V and J are TRBV9 and TRBJ2-1; D unclear. CDR1 and CDR2 from the germline V gene are SGDLS and YYNGEE. The V end was cut by 0 bases, the J end by 8 bases, with 6 bases between. The CDR3 is 12 residues long. CDR3 in DNA: TGTGCCAGCAGCGTAGGGGGTGATGAGCAGTTCTTC. Translating it yields CASSVGGDEQFF.

This clonotype was observed a handful of times. The rearrangement joins TRBV7-3 to TRBJ1-3, with 8 nucleotides matching TRBD1. The germline gives CDR1 SGHTA, CDR2 FQGTGA. J was trimmed by 6 bases and V by 4 bases; bases with no gene match: 2. The CDR3 is made up of 13 amino acids. The CDR3 here is CASSSGGENTIYF. DNA of the CDR3: TGTGCCAGCAGCTCAGGGGGCGAAAACACCATATATTTT.

The sample holds many counts of this clonotype. The chain has TRBV7-9 and TRBJ1-2, with a tentative D call TRBD1 (6 bases). V lost 0 bases and J 4 bases, leaving 15 bases between the germline ends. CDR1 is SEHNR and CDR2 is FQNEAQ in the germline V gene (reference sequence). The CDR3 runs to 16 residues. CDR3 sequence reads: CASSLAPTGAVYGYTF. CDR3 sequence (DNA): TGTGCCAGCAGCTTAGCTCCCACGGGGGCAGTCTATGGCTACACCTTC.

This chain connects TRBV7-2 to TRBJ2-3; D remains ambiguous. Germline CDR1 is SGHTA and CDR2 is FQGNSA. V was trimmed by 1 base and J by 0 bases, leaving 8 bases between them. The CDR3 contains 15 residues. CDR3 nucleotides: TGTGCCAGCAGCTTAGTCACCGGTAGCACAGATACGCAGTATTTT. Amino acid sequence: CASSLVTGSTDTQYF.

There are a few counts of this clonotype. J is TRBJ2-1 and V is TRBV7-9; 11 bases are shared with TRBD2. Per the germline V gene, CDR1 is SEHNR and CDR2 is FQNEAQ (reference sequence). This CDR3 spans 17 amino acids. The V segment lost 5 bases and the J segment 5 bases; nucleotides outside the gene matches: 11. The DNA of the CDR3 is TGTGCCAGCAGCACCGCCCCTGGGACTAGCGGAAACAATGAGCAGTTCTTC. Translating gives CASSTAPGTSGNNEQFF.

The chain combines TRBV6-5 with TRBJ2-7; 8 nucleotides align to TRBD2. This CDR3 is built from 12 residues. With 5 bases clipped from V and 9 bases from J, the junction kept 6 bases outside the gene matches. Germline-derived CDR1 and CDR2 are MNHEY and SVGAGI. The CDR3 nucleotides read TGTGCCAGCAGTCCCGGGAGGGCTGGGCAGTACTTC. It codes for CASSPGRAGQYF.

This chain uses TRBV6-2 or TRBV6-3 with TRBJ2-1; D uncertain. Germline lookup yields CDR1 MNHEY and CDR2 SVGEGT. The germline V and J ends were trimmed by 10 bases and 9 bases, with 19 bases remaining between them. The CDR3 spans 13 residues. CDR3 loop: CATIGPTGGEQFF. The CDR3 nucleotides read TGTGCCACCATAGGACCCACGGGCGGTGAGCAGTTCTTC.